Below, 22 T cell receptor beta chains from the same sample are listed, as sequenced in a study of T cell clonotyping in hematopoietic cell transplantation. The assay was immunoSEQ multiplex PCR, and TCRdb's table has in-frame clones only and misses some. The repertoire holds tens of thousands of clones, with around 95% as singletons. Sequencing used peripheral blood mononuclear cells. The receptor set was obtained from a woman in her 50s in good health. Some clones in this sample may be carry-over from other donors' samples.

The chain is built from TRBV30 and TRBJ1-3; TRBD1 matches at 7 bases. Germline-derived CDR1 and CDR2 are GTSNPN and SVGIG (reference sequence). The junction had 20 bases not matched to a gene; V was cut back by 3 bases and J by 0 bases. This CDR3 is built from 20 residues. The chain's CDR3 is CAWRASLLMDRFSSGNTIYF. CDR3 coding DNA: TGTGCCTGGAGGGCCAGCCTTTTGATGGACAGGTTCAGCTCTGGAAACACCATATATTTT.

This clone appeared once. This sequence joins TRBV30 and TRBJ1-2, with 9 bases matching TRBD1. V shed 2 bases, J shed 1 base, and the junction held 8 bases outside the gene matches. The CDR3 contains 16 residues. Germline CDR1 reads GTSNPN; CDR2 reads SVGIG (reference sequence). In DNA, the CDR3 is TGTGCCTGGAGTCAACAGGGGGCTCGGTTTAACTATGGCTACACCTTC. This sequence encodes CAWSQQGARFNYGYTF.

This chain joins TRBV5-6 and TRBJ1-5, with D tentatively TRBD1 (6 bases). The CDR3 sequence is 18 residues long. Per the germline V gene, CDR1 is SGHDT and CDR2 is YYEEEE. With 4 bases removed from V and 9 bases from J, the gap between germline ends came to 29 bases. The DNA for the CDR3 is TGTGCCAGCAGCCTAAGCGGCCCGCGAACAGGGATGAACATGCCCCAGCATTTT. This sequence encodes CASSLSGPRTGMNMPQHF. The full variable domain, in which reference TRBV5-6 and TRBJ1-5 provide the parts outside the CDR3, is DAGVTQSPTHLIKTRGQQVTLRCSPKSGHDTVSWYQQALGQGPQFIFQYYEEEERQRGNFPDRFSGHQFPNYSSELNVNALLLGDSALYLCASSLSGPRTGMNMPQHFGDGTRLSIL.

V usage is TRBV6-4 and J usage is TRBJ2-7; D ambiguous. Trimming took 0 bases from V and 2 from J, leaving 11 bases between them. This CDR3 comprises 15 residues. From germline, CDR1 is MRHNA and CDR2 SNTAGT. The CDR3 spells CASSDSECLTYEQYF. CDR3 coding DNA: TGTGCCAGCAGTGACTCCGAATGCCTAACCTACGAGCAGTACTTC.

The chain is built from TRBV25-1 and TRBJ1-1; D not resolved. V was cut by 5 bases and J by 7 bases, with 14 bases left in between. The germline gives CDR1 MGHDK, CDR2 SYGVNS. The CDR3 has 13 amino acids. The CDR3 nucleotides are TGTGCCAGCAGTCCCAACCGGGAGCTTGAAGCTTTCTTT. Its translation is CASSPNRELEAFF.

V is TRBV7-8 and J is TRBJ1-1; no definite D call. Germline CDR1 and CDR2: SGHVS and FQNEAQ. This CDR3 is 14 amino acids long. The V and J ends lost 2 bases and 1 base respectively, with 8 bases between them. This CDR3 reads CASSLSDPNTEAFF. CDR3 in DNA: TGTGCCAGCAGCTTATCGGACCCGAACACTGAAGCTTTCTTT.

CDR3 nucleotide sequence: TGTGCCAGCAGTGCGGGGGGCACAGATACGCAGTATTTT. It encodes CASSAGGTDTQYF. The genes are TRBV28 and TRBJ2-3; the match to TRBD2 covers 7 bases. Germline V gene lookup returns CDR1 MDHEN and CDR2 SYDVKM. The CDR3 loop spans 13 amino acids. The V gene end was trimmed by 5 bases and the J gene end by 1 base; junction bases not matched to a gene: 0.

The V and J genes are TRBV15 and TRBJ1-2, with D maybe TRBD1 (5 bases). CDR3 length: 15 residues. Trimming removed 4 bases at V and 3 bases at J, with 15 bases between. Germline values: CDR1 LNHNV, CDR2 YYDKDF (reference sequence). The chain's CDR3 is CATSNPQGGDYGYTF. In DNA, the CDR3 is TGTGCCACCAGCAATCCCCAGGGAGGGGACTATGGCTACACCTTC.

The chain joins TRBV2 to TRBJ1-1, with 7 bases lining up with TRBD1. The CDR3 spans 14 residues. V gave up 6 bases and J gave up 0 bases; unmatched junction bases: 4. Germline assignment: CDR1 SNHLY and CDR2 FYNNEI. In DNA form, the CDR3 reads TGTGCCAGCAGGGGGGACAGCATGAACACTGAAGCTTTCTTT. It translates to CASRGDSMNTEAFF. The entire variable domain, with the rest obtained from reference TRBV2 and TRBJ1-1, is as follows: EPEVTQTPSHQVTQMGQEVILRCVPISNHLYFYWYRQILGQKVEFLVSFYNNEISEKSEIFDDQFSVERPDGSNFTLKIRSTKLEDSAMYFCASRGDSMNTEAFFGQGTRLTVV.

This rearrangement joins TRBV7-3 to TRBJ1-2; no firm D call. With 4 bases removed from V and 8 bases from J, the gap between germline ends came to 14 bases. The CDR3 consists of 13 residues. CDR1 is SGHTA and CDR2 is FQGTGA in the germline V gene. CDR3 sequence: CASSYSPTGGYTF. The DNA of the CDR3 is TGTGCCAGCAGCTACTCCCCGACGGGGGGCTACACCTTC. The complete variable domain, with remaining parts taken from reference TRBV7-3 and TRBJ1-2, reads GAGVSQTPSNKVTEKGKYVELRCDPISGHTALYWYRQSLGQGPEFLIYFQGTGAADDSGLPNDRFFAVRPEGSVSTLKIQRTERGDSAVYLCASSYSPTGGYTFGSGTRLTVV.

The J gene is TRBJ1-4, the V gene TRBV7-9; no firm D call. The CDR3 has 11 residues. Germline CDR1 reads SEHNR; CDR2 reads FQNEAQ (reference sequence). The V end lost 0 bases, the J end lost 10 bases, and 3 bases lay between the germline ends. The CDR3 reads CASSLAGKLFF. The DNA of the CDR3 is TGTGCCAGCAGCTTAGCAGGAAAACTGTTTTTT. Full variable domain (remainder filled in from reference TRBV7-9 and TRBJ1-4): DTGVSQNPRHKITKRGQNVTFRCDPISEHNRLYWYRQTLGQGPEFLTYFQNEAQLEKSRLLSDRFSAERPKGSFSTLEIQRTEQGDSAMYLCASSLAGKLFFGSGTQLSVL.

This clone was counted only a few times. This rearrangement joins TRBV6-5 to TRBJ2-5, with unresolved D. The CDR3 spans 13 residues. Germline loops: CDR1 MNHEY, CDR2 SVGAGI. Trimming took off 0 bases at V and 2 bases at J, with 4 bases between the two ends. The CDR3 is CASSYSRQETQYF. CDR3 nucleotides: TGTGCCAGCAGTTACTCCAGGCAAGAGACCCAGTACTTC.

The chain recombines TRBV21-1 with TRBJ1-6. TRBV21-1 is a pseudogene locus. This CDR3 spans 14 amino acids. The CDR3 sequence: CASSPGEGQSPLHF. CDR3 nucleotide sequence: TGTGCCAGCAGCCCTGGGGAGGGCCAATCACCCCTCCACTTT.

The CDR3 nucleotides are TGTGCCAGCAGTTATGGACGGCAGGGGCATTCACCCCTCCACTTT. It codes for CASSYGRQGHSPLHF. The rearrangement uses TRBV6-5 and TRBJ1-6, with D perhaps matching TRBD1 (6 bases). CDR1 and CDR2 from the germline V gene are MNHEY and SVGAGI. The CDR3 covers 15 residues. The germline V and J ends were trimmed by 3 bases and 8 bases, with 14 bases remaining between them.

The sample holds one count of this clone. This chain uses TRBV5-1 with TRBJ2-1; D may match TRBD1 or TRBD2 (5 bases each). This CDR3 region has 13 residues. CDR1 is SGHRS and CDR2 is YFSETQ in the germline V gene. V lost 0 bases and J 7 bases, leaving 8 bases between the germline ends. As DNA, the CDR3 is TGCGCCAGCAGCTTGGCCTGGGGGAATGAGCAGTTCTTC. Amino acids: CASSLAWGNEQFF.

The rearrangement joins TRBV14 to TRBJ1-1, with D unresolved. Trimming removed 3 bases at V and 7 bases at J, with 9 bases between. Germline V gene sequence: CDR1 SGHDN, CDR2 FVKESK. The CDR3 contains 12 residues. CDR3 protein: CASSQTYREAFF. CDR3 sequence (DNA): TGTGCCAGCAGCCAGACATATCGTGAAGCTTTCTTT.

The chain joins TRBV7-2 to TRBJ2-3, with D tentatively TRBD2 (6 bases). Germline values: CDR1 SGHTA, CDR2 FQGNSA. Deletions cut 5 bases from V and 2 bases from J, with 11 bases between. This CDR3 has 14 amino acids. The CDR3 sequence: CASSTRGATDTQYF. CDR3 sequence (DNA): TGTGCCAGCAGCACCCGCGGGGCCACAGATACGCAGTATTTT.

CDR3 nucleotide sequence: TGTGCCAGCAGCTTAGGCACATCGGGGGAGCAGTACTTC. As protein: CASSLGTSGEQYF. V is TRBV7-9 and J is TRBJ2-7; TRBD2 is a possible D gene (5 bases). Trimming removed 1 base at V and 7 bases at J, with 11 bases between. The CDR3 has 13 amino acids. Germline lookup yields CDR1 SEHNR and CDR2 FQNEAQ (reference sequence). Using reference TRBV7-9 and TRBJ2-7 for the parts outside the CDR3, the full variable domain is DTGVSQNPRHKITKRGQNVTFRCDPISEHNRLYWYRQTLGQGPEFLTYFQNEAQLEKSRLLSDRFSAERPKGSFSTLEIQRTEQGDSAMYLCASSLGTSGEQYFGPGTRLTVT.

Written as DNA, the CDR3 is TGTGCCAGCAGCTCCGATATGCGAGGGGCACAAACCTTC. Translation: CASSSDMRGAQTF. The chain joins TRBV7-9 to TRBJ1-2; the D gene is possibly TRBD1 (5 bases). Germline assignment: CDR1 SEHNR and CDR2 FQNEAQ (reference sequence). This CDR3 has 13 amino acids. The germline V and J ends were trimmed by 4 bases and 14 bases, with 20 bases remaining between them.

This clone came up once. V usage is TRBV5-4 and J usage is TRBJ2-2; the D gene is possibly TRBD2 (6 bases). CDR1 and CDR2 from the germline V gene are SGHNT and YYREEE (reference sequence). This CDR3 region has 15 residues. V was shortened by 1 base and J by 5 bases, with 12 bases between the two germline ends. The CDR3 DNA is TGTGCCAGCAGCTTGTCTAGGGAGGTGACCGGGGAGCTGTTTTTT. Protein product: CASSLSREVTGELFF.

The J gene is TRBJ1-5, the V gene TRBV5-5; D is ambiguous. The CDR3 extends over 14 amino acids. CDR1 and CDR2 from the germline V gene are SGHKS and YYEKEE (reference sequence). Trimming removed 0 bases at V and 7 bases at J, with 11 bases between. CDR3 nucleotides: TGTGCCAGCAGCTTGGTAGAGGCCAGCCAGCCCCAGCATTTT. Translating gives CASSLVEASQPQHF.

This chain uses TRBV20-1 with TRBJ1-1, with D tentatively TRBD1 (5 bases). The CDR3 extends over 11 amino acids. Germline V lookup: CDR1 DFQATT, CDR2 SNEGSKA (reference sequence). V lost 5 bases, J lost 12 bases, and 16 bases lay in between. The DNA of the CDR3 is TGCAGTGCTCCCTTGGGGGACTGGACTTTCTTT. It yields the protein CSAPLGDWTFF.